The present T cell receptor (beta chain) was sequenced within a study of beta chain features in type 1 diabetes. For the study at large: The samples had around 98 million sorted cells examined in all.

Turning to this clone: Its target is not known.

Expressed TCRB transcripts were sequenced because the isolated RNA had all been reverse transcribed beforehand. TCRdb keeps only in-frame clones here, not all; method: immunoSEQ multiplex PCR. There are about 620,000 clones in the sample; 15% to 19% occur only once, and roughly 0.098% lies in the top ten. V shed 5 bases and J shed 4 bases, with 4 bases lying between them. Looked up from germline, CDR1 is SGHDT and CDR2 is YYEEEE. This CDR3 is 11 amino acids long. Points from the study as a whole: Among type 1 diabetes patients, VDJ junctions had fewer insertions and more deletions.

V usage is TRBV5-6 and J usage is TRBJ2-1; D uncertain. The clonotype originates from a man aged 18 to 30 in good health. The sample taken for sequencing was naive CD4+ T cells from blood. The CDR3 sequence: CASRQYNEQFF. In DNA, the CDR3 is TGTGCCAGCAGACAGTACAATGAGCAGTTCTTC.